This T cell receptor beta chain was recorded in a study of shared clonotypes between healthy human individuals. Cells designated naive CD8 were CD45RO-negative and were positively selected for CCR7, with terminally differentiated effector memory CD45RA+ cells excluded. This CDR3 spans 15 amino acids. V shed 0 bases and J 4 bases; nucleotides not matched to a gene: 6. Germline V gene lookup returns CDR1 SGHNT and CDR2 YYREEE (reference sequence). This table comes from immunoSEQ multiplex PCR, and its TCRdb copy is limited to in-frame clones, with some not included. Of about 2 million clones listed, just under 95% are singletons.

The V call is TRBV5-4, the J call TRBJ2-7, with 8 bases fitting TRBD1. The clonotype originates from a man aged 18 to 29 in good health. Sequenced material: naive CD8+ T cells sorted from blood. CDR3 sequence: CASSLDRGEMYEQYF. The CDR3 coding sequence is TGTGCCAGCAGCTTGGACAGGGGGGAGATGTACGAGCAGTACTTC. The whole variable domain, remainder taken from reference TRBV5-4 and TRBJ2-7, is ETGVTQSPTHLIKTRGQQVTLRCSSQSGHNTVSWYQQALGQGPQFIFQYYREEENGRGNFPPRFSGLQFPNYSSELNVNALELDDSALYLCASSLDRGEMYEQYFGPGTRLTVT.